The 11 T cell receptor beta chains listed next were all sequenced from one sample in a study of T cell responses to AZD1222 COVID-19 vaccine. Assay: immunoSEQ multiplex PCR; the TCRdb copy retains only in-frame clones and omits some. The sample has 110,000 to 150,000 clones, about 92% seen once. Sequenced here: peripheral blood, sampled 28 days after the second AZD1222 dose. These receptors came from an adult who received the AZD1222 COVID-19 vaccine.

The chain joins TRBV21-1 to TRBJ1-4. TRBV21-1 is noted as a pseudogene. The CDR3 spans 15 residues. The CDR3, as DNA: TGTGCCAGCAGCTCTAGGGAGACGGTGGAGGAAAAACTGTTTTTT. This translates into CASSSRETVEEKLFF.

This clone was recorded once. V usage is TRBV19 and J usage is TRBJ1-1; TRBD1 matches at 7 bases. V dropped 6 bases and J dropped 3; count of bases not matched to a gene: 13. Germline values: CDR1 LNHDA, CDR2 SQIVND (reference sequence). The CDR3 loop spans 16 amino acids. The CDR3 reads CASSQPPGGRYTEAFF. CDR3 DNA sequence: TGTGCCAGTAGCCAGCCCCCAGGGGGGAGATACACTGAAGCTTTCTTT.

The genes are TRBV11-2 and TRBJ1-3, with no clear D. Germline loops: CDR1 SGHAT, CDR2 FQNNGV. CDR3 size: 13 residues. Deletions cut 0 bases from V and 1 base from J, with 1 base between. CDR3 region: CASSLDSGNTIYF. The DNA for the CDR3 is TGTGCCAGCAGCTTAGATTCTGGAAACACCATATATTTT.

This chain links TRBV20-1 with TRBJ1-1; D is uncertain. Germline V CDR1 and CDR2: DFQATT, SNEGSKA (reference sequence). Trimming took 3 bases from V and 4 from J, leaving 21 bases between them. The CDR3 is made up of 16 amino acids. This CDR3 reads CSASVAGGSWVTEAFF. CDR3 DNA sequence: TGCAGTGCTAGTGTTGCTGGCGGTTCCTGGGTCACTGAAGCTTTCTTT.

In its sample, this clone was seen once. This rearrangement joins TRBV6-2 or TRBV6-3 to TRBJ2-1; the D is unclear. V was shortened by 2 bases and J by 3 bases, with 8 bases between the two germline ends. Germline lookup yields CDR1 MNHEY and CDR2 SVGEGT. The CDR3 extends over 14 amino acids. As DNA, the CDR3 is TGTGCCAGCAGTTACGTCCAGATCTACAATGAGCAGTTCTTC. Translating gives CASSYVQIYNEQFF.

This clone was seen more than once but under ten times. This rearrangement joins TRBV6-5 to TRBJ2-2; TRBD1 matches at 7 bases. Germline V gives CDR1 MNHEY, CDR2 SVGAGI. The J segment lost 6 bases and the V segment lost 2 bases, leaving 6 bases of the junction unmatched. The CDR3 length is 15 residues. CDR3 DNA: TGTGCCAGCAGTTACGGATCTGACAGGGCCGGGGAGCTGTTTTTT. This encodes CASSYGSDRAGELFF.

V is TRBV20-1 and J is TRBJ2-7; D uncertain. The germline gives CDR1 DFQATT, CDR2 SNEGSKA (reference sequence). This CDR3 is 11 amino acids long. Deletions cut 5 bases from V and 4 bases from J, with 9 bases between. DNA of the CDR3: TGCAGTGCTCGCGACTCGTACGAGCAGTACTTC. This codes for CSARDSYEQYF.

This sequence joins TRBV7-7 and TRBJ2-2; the match to TRBD1 covers 10 bases. With V trimmed by 10 bases and J by 7 bases, 9 bases remained unmatched. CDR1 and CDR2 from the germline V gene are SSHAT and FNYEAQ (reference sequence). CDR3 length: 14 amino acids. The CDR3 here is CAINRDRGGGELFF. CDR3 nucleotides: TGTGCCATCAACCGGGACAGGGGTGGCGGGGAGCTGTTTTTT.

The chain combines TRBV24-1 with TRBJ2-3; 10 nucleotides line up with TRBD2. The J segment lost 0 bases and the V segment lost 0 bases, leaving 5 bases of the junction unmatched. Germline V gives CDR1 KGHDR, CDR2 SFDVKD. The CDR3 runs 18 residues. As DNA, the CDR3 is TGTGCCACCAGTGATTTGCAAGGGACTAGCGCCAGCACAGATACGCAGTATTTT. This codes for CATSDLQGTSASTDTQYF.

The chain links TRBV7-8 to TRBJ2-5, with D possibly being TRBD1 (5 bases). Germline V gene lookup returns CDR1 SGHVS and CDR2 FQNEAQ. The CDR3 contains 15 residues. V was pared by 3 bases and J by 1 base, with 12 bases between. CDR3 sequence: CASSFTQGTQETQYF. The CDR3 DNA follows: TGTGCCAGCAGCTTCACTCAGGGAACCCAAGAGACCCAGTACTTC.

In this sample, this clone turned up once. This chain connects TRBV9 to TRBJ1-1; weak D call: TRBD1 (6 bases). V was clipped by 4 bases and J by 0 bases, with 7 bases between them. CDR1 and CDR2 (germline): SGDLS, YYNGEE. This CDR3 comprises 13 residues. CDR3 in amino acids: CASSYRVNTEAFF. CDR3 coding DNA: TGTGCCAGCAGCTACAGGGTGAACACTGAAGCTTTCTTT.